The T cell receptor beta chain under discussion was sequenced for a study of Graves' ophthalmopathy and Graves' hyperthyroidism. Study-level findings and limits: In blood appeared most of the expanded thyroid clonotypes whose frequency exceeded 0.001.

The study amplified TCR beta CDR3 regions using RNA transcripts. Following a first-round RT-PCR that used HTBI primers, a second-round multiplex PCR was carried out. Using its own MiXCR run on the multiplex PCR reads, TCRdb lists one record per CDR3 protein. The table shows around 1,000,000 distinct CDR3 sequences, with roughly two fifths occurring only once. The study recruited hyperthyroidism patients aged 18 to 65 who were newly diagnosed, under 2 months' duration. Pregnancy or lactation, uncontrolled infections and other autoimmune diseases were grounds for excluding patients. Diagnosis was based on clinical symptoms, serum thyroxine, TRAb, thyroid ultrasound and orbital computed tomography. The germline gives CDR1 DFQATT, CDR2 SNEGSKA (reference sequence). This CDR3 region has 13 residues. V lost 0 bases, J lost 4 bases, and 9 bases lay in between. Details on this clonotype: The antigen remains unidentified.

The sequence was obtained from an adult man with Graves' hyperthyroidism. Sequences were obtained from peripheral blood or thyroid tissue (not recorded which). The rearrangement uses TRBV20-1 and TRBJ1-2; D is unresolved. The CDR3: CSARDDGAYGYTF. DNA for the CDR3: TGCAGTGCTAGAGACGACGGTGCCTATGGCTACACCTTC.